This T cell receptor beta chain was recorded in a study of metastatic and nonmetastatic thyroid tumors. Germline V gene sequence: CDR1 MNHEY, CDR2 SVGEGT. V was clipped by 10 bases and J by 6 bases; unmatched bases: 12. This CDR3 comprises 14 residues. Every patient underwent thyroid surgery untreated. TCRdb re-clonotyped the PCR reads via MiXCR. The repertoire includes under 50,000 clones, about 27% of them detected once, and approximately 10% sits in the top ten. In its sample, this clone was seen a few times. The specimen sequenced was blood. The sequence was collected from a male donor with papillary thyroid cancer or a benign thyroid nodule (not recorded which). Some clones in this sample may be carry-over from other donors' samples. This chain links TRBV6-2 or TRBV6-3 with TRBJ2-1; 7 bases are shared with TRBD1. The CDR3 sequence: CAIRPGGRINEQFF. For the CDR3, the DNA is TGTGCCATCCGCCCAGGGGGACGAATCAATGAGCAGTTCTTC.